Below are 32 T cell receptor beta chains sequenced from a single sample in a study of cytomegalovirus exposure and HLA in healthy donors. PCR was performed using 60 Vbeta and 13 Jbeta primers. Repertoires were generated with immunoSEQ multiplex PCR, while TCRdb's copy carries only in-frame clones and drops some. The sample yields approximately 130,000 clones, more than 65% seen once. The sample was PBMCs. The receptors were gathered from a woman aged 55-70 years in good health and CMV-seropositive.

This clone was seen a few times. CDR3 amino acids: CASSQDGPEQYF. The CDR3 coding sequence is TGTGCCAGCAGCCAAGACGGTCCCGAGCAGTACTTC. The chain uses TRBV14 and TRBJ2-7; D call uncertain. CDR3 length equals 12 residues. CDR1 and CDR2 from the germline V gene are SGHDN and FVKESK. V lost 0 bases and J lost 6, with 6 bases in between.

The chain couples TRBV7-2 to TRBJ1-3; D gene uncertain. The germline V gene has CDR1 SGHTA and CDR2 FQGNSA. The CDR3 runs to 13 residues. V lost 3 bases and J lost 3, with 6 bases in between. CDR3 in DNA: TGTGCCAGCAGCTTCGACAATGGAAACACCATATATTTT. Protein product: CASSFDNGNTIYF.

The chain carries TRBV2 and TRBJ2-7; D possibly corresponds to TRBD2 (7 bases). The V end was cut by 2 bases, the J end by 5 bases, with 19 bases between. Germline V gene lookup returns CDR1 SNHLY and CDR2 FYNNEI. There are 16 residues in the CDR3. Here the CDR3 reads CASSEPAGAGSDEQYF. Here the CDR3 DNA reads TGTGCCAGCAGTGAACCGGCGGGGGCAGGGTCGGACGAGCAGTACTTC.

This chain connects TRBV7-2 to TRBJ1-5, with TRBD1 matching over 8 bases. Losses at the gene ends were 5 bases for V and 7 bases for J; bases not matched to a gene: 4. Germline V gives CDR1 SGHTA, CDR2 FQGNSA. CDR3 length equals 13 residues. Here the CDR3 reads CASSQGQGQPQHF. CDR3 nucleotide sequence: TGTGCCAGCAGCCAAGGACAGGGCCAGCCCCAGCATTTT.

In DNA, the CDR3 is TGTGCCAGCAGCCCCCCCCGGGACAGGGGATATGGCTACACCTTC. Translated: CASSPPRDRGYGYTF. The chain combines TRBV7-9 with TRBJ1-2, with 10 bases identical to TRBD1. The germline CDR1 and CDR2 sequences are SEHNR and FQNEAQ (reference sequence). This CDR3 region has 15 residues. With 5 bases clipped from V and 5 bases from J, the junction kept 8 bases outside the gene matches.

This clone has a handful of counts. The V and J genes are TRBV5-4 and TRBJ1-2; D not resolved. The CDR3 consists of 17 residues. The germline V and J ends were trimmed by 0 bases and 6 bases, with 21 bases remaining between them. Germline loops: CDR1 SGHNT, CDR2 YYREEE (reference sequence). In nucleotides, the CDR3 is TGTGCCAGCAGCTTGGGTTTTCCCGGAGGAGGAGCGGATGGCTACACCTTC. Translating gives CASSLGFPGGGADGYTF. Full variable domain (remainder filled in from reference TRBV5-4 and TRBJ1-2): ETGVTQSPTHLIKTRGQQVTLRCSSQSGHNTVSWYQQALGQGPQFIFQYYREEENGRGNFPPRFSGLQFPNYSSELNVNALELDDSALYLCASSLGFPGGGADGYTFGSGTRLTVV.

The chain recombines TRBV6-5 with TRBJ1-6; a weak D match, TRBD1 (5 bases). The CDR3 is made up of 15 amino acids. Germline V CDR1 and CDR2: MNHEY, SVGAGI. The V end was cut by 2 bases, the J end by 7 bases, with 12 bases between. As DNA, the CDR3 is TGTGCCAGCAGTTACGGCGGGGGGTACAATTCACCCCTCCACTTT. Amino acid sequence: CASSYGGGYNSPLHF.

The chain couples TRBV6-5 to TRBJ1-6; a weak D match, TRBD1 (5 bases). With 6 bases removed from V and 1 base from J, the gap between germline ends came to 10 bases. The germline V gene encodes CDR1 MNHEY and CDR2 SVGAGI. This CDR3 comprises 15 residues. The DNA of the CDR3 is TGTGCCAGCAGGCGGGGGGGGTCCTATAATTCACCCCTCCACTTT. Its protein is CASRRGGSYNSPLHF.

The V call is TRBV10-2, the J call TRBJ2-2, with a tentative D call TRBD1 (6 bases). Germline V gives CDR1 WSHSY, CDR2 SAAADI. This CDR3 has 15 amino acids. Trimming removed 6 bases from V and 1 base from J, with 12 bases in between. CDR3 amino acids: CASSSGHLNTGELFF. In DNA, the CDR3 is TGCGCCAGCAGCTCGGGACACCTGAACACCGGGGAGCTGTTTTTT.

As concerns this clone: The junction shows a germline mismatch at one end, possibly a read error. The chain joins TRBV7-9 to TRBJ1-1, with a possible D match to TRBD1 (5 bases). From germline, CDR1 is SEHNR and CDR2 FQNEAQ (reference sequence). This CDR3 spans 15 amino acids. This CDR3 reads CSSSLAGAGNTEAFF. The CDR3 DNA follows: TGTTCCAGCAGCTTAGCTGGGGCTGGGAACACTGAAGCTTTCTTT.

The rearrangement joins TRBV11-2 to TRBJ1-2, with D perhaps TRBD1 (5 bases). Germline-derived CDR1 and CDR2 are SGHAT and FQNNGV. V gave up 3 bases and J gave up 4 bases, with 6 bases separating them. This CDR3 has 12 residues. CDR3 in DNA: TGTGCCAGCAGCTTGGGGGGCTATGGCTACACCTTC. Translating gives CASSLGGYGYTF.

CDR3 region: CASSVGSTAGLNTEAFF. As DNA, the CDR3 is TGTGCCAGCAGCGTAGGATCGACCGCGGGTTTGAACACTGAAGCTTTCTTT. The genes are TRBV9 and TRBJ1-1, with D unclear. V lost 0 bases and J 0 bases, leaving 15 bases between the germline ends. The CDR3 is made up of 17 amino acids. Germline V CDR1 and CDR2: SGDLS, YYNGEE.

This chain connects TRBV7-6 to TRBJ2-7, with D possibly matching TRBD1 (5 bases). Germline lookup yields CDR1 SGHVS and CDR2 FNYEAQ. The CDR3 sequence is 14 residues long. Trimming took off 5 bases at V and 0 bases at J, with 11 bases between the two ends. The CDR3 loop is CASSRSGISYEQYF. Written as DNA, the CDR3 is TGTGCCAGCAGCCGATCAGGGATCTCCTACGAGCAGTACTTC.

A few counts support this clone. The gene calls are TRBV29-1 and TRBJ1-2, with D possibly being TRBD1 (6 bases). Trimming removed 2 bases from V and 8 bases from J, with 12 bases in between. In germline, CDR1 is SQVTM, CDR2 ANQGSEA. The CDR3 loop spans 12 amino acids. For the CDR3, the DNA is TGCAGCGTTGAAACGTCAGGGGTAGGCTACACCTTC. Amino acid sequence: CSVETSGVGYTF.

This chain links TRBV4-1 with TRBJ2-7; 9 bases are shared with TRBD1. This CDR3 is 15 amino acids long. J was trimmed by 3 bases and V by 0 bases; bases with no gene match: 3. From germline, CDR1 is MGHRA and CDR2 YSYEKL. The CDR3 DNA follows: TGCGCCAGCAGCCAAGATGACAGGGGGGGCTACGAGCAGTACTTC. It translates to CASSQDDRGGYEQYF.

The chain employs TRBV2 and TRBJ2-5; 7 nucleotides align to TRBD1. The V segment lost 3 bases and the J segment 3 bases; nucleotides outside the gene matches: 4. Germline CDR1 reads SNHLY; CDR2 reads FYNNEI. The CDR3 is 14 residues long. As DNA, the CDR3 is TGTGCCAGCAGTGAGGTAACAGGGGAAGAGACCCAGTACTTC. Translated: CASSEVTGEETQYF.

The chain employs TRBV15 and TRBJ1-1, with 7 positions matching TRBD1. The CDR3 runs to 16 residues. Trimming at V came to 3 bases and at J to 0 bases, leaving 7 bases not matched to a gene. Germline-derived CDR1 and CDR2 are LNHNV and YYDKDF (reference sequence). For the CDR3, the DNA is TGTGCCACCAGCAGGCGACAGGGCTCCCTGAACACTGAAGCTTTCTTT. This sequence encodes CATSRRQGSLNTEAFF.

The CDR3 loop is CASSEGRTGIYGYTF. CDR3 in DNA: TGTGCCAGCAGTGAAGGTCGGACAGGGATCTATGGCTACACCTTC. The chain uses TRBV2 and TRBJ1-2, with TRBD1 matching 8 bases. The CDR3 consists of 15 residues. Germline V gene lookup returns CDR1 SNHLY and CDR2 FYNNEI. V shed 1 base, J shed 4 bases, and the junction held 5 bases outside the gene matches.

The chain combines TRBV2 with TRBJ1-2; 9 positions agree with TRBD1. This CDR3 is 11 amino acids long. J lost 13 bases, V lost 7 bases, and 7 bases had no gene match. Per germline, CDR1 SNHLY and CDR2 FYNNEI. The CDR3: CASNRQGGSTF. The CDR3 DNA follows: TGTGCCAGCAACCGACAGGGGGGTAGCACCTTC.

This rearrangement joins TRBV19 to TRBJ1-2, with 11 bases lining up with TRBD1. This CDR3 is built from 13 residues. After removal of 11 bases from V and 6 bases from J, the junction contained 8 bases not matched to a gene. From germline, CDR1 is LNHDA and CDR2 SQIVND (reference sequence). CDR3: CAALDRGPDGYTF. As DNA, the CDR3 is TGTGCCGCGCTGGACAGGGGGCCTGATGGCTACACCTTC.

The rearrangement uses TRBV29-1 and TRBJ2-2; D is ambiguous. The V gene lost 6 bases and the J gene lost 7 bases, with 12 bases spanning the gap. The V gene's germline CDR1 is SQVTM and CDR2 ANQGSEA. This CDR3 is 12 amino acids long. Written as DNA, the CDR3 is TGCAGCGTCCGAGGCGCTTACGGGGAGCTGTTTTTT. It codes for CSVRGAYGELFF.

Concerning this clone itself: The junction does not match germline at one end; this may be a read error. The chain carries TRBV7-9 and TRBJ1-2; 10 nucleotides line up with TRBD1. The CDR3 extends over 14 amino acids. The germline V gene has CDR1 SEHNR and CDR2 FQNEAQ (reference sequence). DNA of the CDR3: TGTTCCAGCAGCTTAGAAGGGACAGGGGATGGCTACACCTTC. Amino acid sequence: CSSSLEGTGDGYTF.

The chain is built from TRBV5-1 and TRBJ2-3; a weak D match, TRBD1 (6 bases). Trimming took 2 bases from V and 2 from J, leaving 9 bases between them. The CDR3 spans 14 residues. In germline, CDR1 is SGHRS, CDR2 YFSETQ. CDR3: CASSLQGFTDTQYF. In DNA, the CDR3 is TGCGCCAGCAGCTTACAGGGATTCACAGATACGCAGTATTTT.

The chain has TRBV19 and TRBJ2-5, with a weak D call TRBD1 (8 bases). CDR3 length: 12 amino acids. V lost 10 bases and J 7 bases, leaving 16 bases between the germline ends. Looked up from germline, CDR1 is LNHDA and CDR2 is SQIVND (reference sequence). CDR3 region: CATLDREGTQYF. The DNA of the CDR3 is TGTGCCACTCTGGACAGGGAGGGGACCCAGTACTTC. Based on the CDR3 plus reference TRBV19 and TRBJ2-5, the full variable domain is DGGITQSPKYLFRKEGQNVTLSCEQNLNHDAMYWYRQDPGQGLRLIYYSQIVNDFQKGDIAEGYSVSREKKESFPLTVTSAQKNPTAFYLCATLDREGTQYFGPGTRLLVL.

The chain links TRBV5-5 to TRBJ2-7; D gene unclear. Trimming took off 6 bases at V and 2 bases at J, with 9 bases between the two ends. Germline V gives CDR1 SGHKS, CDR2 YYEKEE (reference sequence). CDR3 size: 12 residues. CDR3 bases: TGTGCCAGCACCGAGGAACCCTACGAGCAGTACTTC. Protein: CASTEEPYEQYF.

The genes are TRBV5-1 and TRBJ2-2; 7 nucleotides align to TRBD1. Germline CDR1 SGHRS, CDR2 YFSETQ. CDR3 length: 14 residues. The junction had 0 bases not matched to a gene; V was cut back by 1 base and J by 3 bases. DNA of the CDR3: TGCGCCAGCAGCTTGACAGGGGACACCGGGGAGCTGTTTTTT. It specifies CASSLTGDTGELFF.

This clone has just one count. The CDR3 DNA sequence: TGTGCCAGCAGCTTACAGATGAACACTGAAGCTTTCTTT. Translating gives CASSLQMNTEAFF. V gene TRBV7-3 combines with J gene TRBJ1-1; D call uncertain. V was pared by 2 bases and J by 0 bases, with 4 bases between. Per germline, CDR1 SGHTA and CDR2 FQGTGA. This CDR3 has 13 amino acids.

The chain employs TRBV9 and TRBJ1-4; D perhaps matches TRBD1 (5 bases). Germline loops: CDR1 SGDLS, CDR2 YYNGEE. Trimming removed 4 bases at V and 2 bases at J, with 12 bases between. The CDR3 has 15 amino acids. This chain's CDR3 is CASSSQGWTNEKLFF. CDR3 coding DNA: TGTGCCAGCAGCAGCCAGGGTTGGACTAATGAAAAACTGTTTTTT.

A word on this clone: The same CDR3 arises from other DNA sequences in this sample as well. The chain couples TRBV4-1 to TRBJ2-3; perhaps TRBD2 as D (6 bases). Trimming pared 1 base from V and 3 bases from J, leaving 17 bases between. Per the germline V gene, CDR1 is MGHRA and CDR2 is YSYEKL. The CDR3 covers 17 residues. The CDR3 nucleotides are TGCGCCAGCAGCCAAGGCCCCCCCCGGGGGAGTACAGATACGCAGTATTTT. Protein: CASSQGPPRGSTDTQYF.

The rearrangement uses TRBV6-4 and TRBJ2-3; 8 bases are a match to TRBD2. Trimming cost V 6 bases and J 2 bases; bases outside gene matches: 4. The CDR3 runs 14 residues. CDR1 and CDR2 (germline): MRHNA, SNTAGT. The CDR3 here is CASRAGASTDTQYF. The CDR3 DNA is TGTGCCAGCAGAGCGGGGGCGTCCACAGATACGCAGTATTTT.

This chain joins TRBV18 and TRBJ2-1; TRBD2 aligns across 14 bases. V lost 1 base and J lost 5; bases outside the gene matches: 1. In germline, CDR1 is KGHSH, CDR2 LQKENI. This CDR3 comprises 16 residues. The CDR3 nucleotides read TGTGCCAGCTCACCACTGGGACTAGCGGGAGACAATGAGCAGTTCTTC. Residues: CASSPLGLAGDNEQFF.

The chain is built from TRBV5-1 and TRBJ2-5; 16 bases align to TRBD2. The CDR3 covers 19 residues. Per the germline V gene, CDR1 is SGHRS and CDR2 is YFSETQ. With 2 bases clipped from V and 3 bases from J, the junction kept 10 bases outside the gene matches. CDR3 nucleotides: TGCGCCAGCAGCTTTGGGACTAGCGGGGGGGATCTCCTAAAAGAGACCCAGTACTTC. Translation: CASSFGTSGGDLLKETQYF.